This T cell receptor beta chain was identified during a study of blood T cells in healthy people across ages. Findings and caveats of the study: The CMV status of each donor remained undetermined, and this could have confounded shifts in expanded clonotypes.

The use of a sample-barcoded 5' primer and a J-beta primer mix characterized a second PCR of roughly 7 to 11 cycles. One entry per CDR3 protein, called by TCRdb with MiXCR from the 5' RACE reads. The data contain some 800,000 distinct CDR3 sequences, about 42% of them seen just once; the ten biggest clones take up about a fifth. The CDR3 has 15 amino acids. From germline, CDR1 is SQVTM and CDR2 ANQGSEA. V gave up 5 bases and J gave up 0 bases, with 15 bases separating them. This clonotype showed up just a few times. Its matching antigen is unknown. The rearrangement links TRBV29-1 to TRBJ2-3, with unresolved D. What was sequenced was blood. The sequence derives from a man between 60 and 75 years old in good health. CDR3 sequence (DNA): TGCAGCGTTTTCTTCGGTGGTCGAAGCACAGATACGCAGTATTTT. Its protein product is CSVFFGGRSTDTQYF.